Presented here are 20 T cell receptor beta chains from one specimen sequenced in a study of monozygotic twins with inflammatory bowel disease. No DNA is given; TCRdb re-called the 5' RACE reads and lists each CDR3 protein once. The sample table sets out 350,000 to 400,000 distinct CDR3 sequences. Sequencing used blood. These receptors all stem from a human donor with ulcerative colitis or Crohn's disease, or a healthy co-twin of an affected twin (not recorded which).

The CDR3 sequence is CSSSFDKSSGNTIYF. The chain is built from TRBV5-1 and TRBJ1-3. From germline, CDR1 is SGHRS and CDR2 YFSETQ. The CDR3 consists of 15 residues.

The J gene is TRBJ1-2, the V gene TRBV15. The CDR3 length is 15 residues. The germline CDR1 and CDR2 sequences are LNHNV and YYDKDF (reference sequence). The CDR3 loop reads CATSRDAFGFYGYTF. Full variable domain (remainder filled in from reference TRBV15 and TRBJ1-2): DAMVIQNPRYQVTQFGKPVTLSCSQTLNHNVMYWYQQKSSQAPKLLFHYYDKDFNNEADTPDNFQSRRPNTSFCFLDIRSPGLGDTAMYLCATSRDAFGFYGYTFGSGTRLTVV.

The V gene is TRBV19, the J gene TRBJ1-1. CDR1 is LNHDA, CDR2 SQIVND, per germline (reference sequence). The CDR3 loop spans 15 amino acids. CDR3 loop: CASKGYNTSNTEAFF.

The chain recombines TRBV7-2 with TRBJ1-4; there is no DNA to check the TCRdb D call of TRBD1. In germline, CDR1 is SGHTA, CDR2 FQGNSA. The CDR3 runs 15 residues. This CDR3 reads CASSSGRVWNEKLFF.

V gene TRBV18 combines with J gene TRBJ1-1; TCRdb's assignment of TRBD1 cannot be checked, as there is no DNA. The CDR3 is 14 residues long. The germline V gene has CDR1 KGHSH and CDR2 LQKENI. The CDR3 sequence: CASSPGQGSTEAFF.

J is TRBJ1-4 and V is TRBV28; TCRdb designates TRBD1, a call that cannot be tested without DNA. The CDR3 totals 15 residues. Germline V lookup: CDR1 MDHEN, CDR2 SYDVKM. CDR3 protein: CASSSSGTGDEKLFF.

V usage is TRBV11-1 and J usage is TRBJ1-4; TCRdb proposes TRBD1, but this gene call is untestable without DNA. The germline CDR1 and CDR2 sequences are SGHAT and FQDESV (reference sequence). The CDR3 totals 18 residues. The CDR3 loop is CASSAPGPRKSTNEKLFF.

The V call is TRBV27, the J call TRBJ1-5; the TCRdb call, TRBD1, lacks DNA for checking. Looked up from germline, CDR1 is MNHEY and CDR2 is SMNVEV (reference sequence). CDR3 length: 14 residues. The chain's CDR3 is CASRKGSQDQPQHF.

The chain combines TRBV25-1 with TRBJ2-7; TCRdb lists TRBD1, though no DNA is available to test this call. CDR3 size: 16 residues. Germline CDR1 is MGHDK and CDR2 is SYGVNS. The CDR3 reads CASSEMRGPLEYEQYF.

The chain combines TRBV20-1 with TRBJ2-1; TCRdb lists TRBD2, though no DNA is available to test this call. Germline V lookup: CDR1 DFQATT, CDR2 SNEGSKA (reference sequence). The CDR3 totals 16 residues. CDR3: CSARFSGGSSYNEQFF.

V usage is TRBV7-8 and J usage is TRBJ2-3; TCRdb outputs TRBD1, but without DNA this stays unchecked. The CDR3 runs to 17 residues. Germline assignment: CDR1 SGHVS and CDR2 FQNEAQ. CDR3 in amino acids: CASSRWRTGSSTDTQYF.

The CDR3 loop reads CASSQVLRGPTNEKLFF. This chain joins TRBV4-2 and TRBJ1-4; with no DNA, the TCRdb D assignment of TRBD1 cannot be verified. The CDR3 consists of 17 residues. Per the germline V gene, CDR1 is LGHNA and CDR2 is YNFKEQ.

This chain joins TRBV7-9 and TRBJ2-5. The CDR3 is 15 amino acids. Germline V gene sequence: CDR1 SEHNR, CDR2 FQNEAQ (reference sequence). CDR3 sequence reads: CASSLARTGQETQYF.

The V and J genes are TRBV7-6 and TRBJ1-1; TCRdb picks TRBD1, but there is no DNA to check that call. This CDR3 region has 14 residues. CDR1 SGHVS and CDR2 FNYEAQ come from the germline V gene. CDR3 residues: CASSSDTAGREAFF.

The chain links TRBV4-3 to TRBJ2-1; the TCRdb D gene call, TRBD1, has no DNA to confirm it. The CDR3 spans 14 residues. Per the germline V gene, CDR1 is LGHNA and CDR2 is YSLEER. The chain's CDR3 is CASSQPGRGDEQFF.

CDR3 protein: CSARDTFGTGGSGYTF. The chain joins TRBV20-1 to TRBJ1-2; the D call from TCRdb, TRBD1, cannot be confirmed without DNA. Germline values: CDR1 DFQATT, CDR2 SNEGSKA (reference sequence). This CDR3 is 16 amino acids long.

The chain recombines TRBV12-3 or TRBV12-4 with TRBJ1-1; TCRdb calls TRBD1, which cannot be checked without DNA. This CDR3 comprises 11 residues. CDR3 sequence reads: CASSLQGGAYF.

The rearrangement uses TRBV7-2 and TRBJ1-1. The CDR3 is made up of 15 amino acids. Germline lookup yields CDR1 SGHTA and CDR2 FQGNSA. The CDR3 sequence: CASSFRGIMNTEAFF. Full variable domain (rest looked up from reference TRBV7-2 and TRBJ1-1): GAGVSQSPSNKVTEKGKDVELRCDPISGHTALYWYRQSLGQGLEFLIYFQGNSAPDKSGLPSDRFSAERTGGSVSTLTIQRTQQEDSAVYLCASSFRGIMNTEAFFGQGTRLTVV.

This chain links TRBV18 with TRBJ1-2; with no DNA, the TCRdb D assignment of TRBD1 cannot be verified. Germline CDR1 is KGHSH and CDR2 is LQKENI. CDR3 size: 16 residues. The CDR3: CASSPRAETGGPGYTF.

V gene TRBV20-1 combines with J gene TRBJ2-3; TCRdb's D gene call, TRBD2, goes unchecked for lack of DNA. Germline-derived CDR1 and CDR2 are DFQATT and SNEGSKA (reference sequence). The CDR3 has 12 residues. CDR3: CSARGSSGTQYF.